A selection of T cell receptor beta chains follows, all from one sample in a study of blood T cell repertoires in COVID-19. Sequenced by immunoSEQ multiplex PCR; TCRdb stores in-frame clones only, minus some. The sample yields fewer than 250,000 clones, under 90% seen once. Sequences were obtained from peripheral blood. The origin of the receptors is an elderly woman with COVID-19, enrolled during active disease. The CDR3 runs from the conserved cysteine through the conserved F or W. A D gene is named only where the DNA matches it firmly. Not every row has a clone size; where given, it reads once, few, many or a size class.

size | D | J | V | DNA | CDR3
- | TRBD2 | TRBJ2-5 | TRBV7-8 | TGTGCCAGCAGGCGTCAGCGGGGGGGACAAGAGACCCAGTACTTC | CASRRQRGGQETQYF
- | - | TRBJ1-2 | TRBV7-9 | TGTGCCAGCAGCTCAGAGGGTAACTATGGCTACACCTTC | CASSSEGNYGYTF
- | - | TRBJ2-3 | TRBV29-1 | TGCAGCGTTGAAGAAAGAGCCCTCGTCGCAGATACGCAGTATTTT | CSVEERALVADTQYF
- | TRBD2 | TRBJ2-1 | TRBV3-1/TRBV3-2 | TGTGCCAGCAGCCAAGCGGGGGGCAATGAGCAGTTCTTC | CASSQAGGNEQFF
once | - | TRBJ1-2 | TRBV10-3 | TGTGCCATCAGCACGACAGCTAACTATGGCTACACCTTC | CAISTTANYGYTF
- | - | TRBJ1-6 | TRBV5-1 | TGCGCCAGCAGCGGGGGGGCTGACAGCGGAGCAAATTCACCCCTCCACTTT | CASSGGADSGANSPLHF
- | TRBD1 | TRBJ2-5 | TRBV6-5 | TGTGCCAGCAAGACAGGGGGATGGCAAACCCAGTACTTC | CASKTGGWQTQYF
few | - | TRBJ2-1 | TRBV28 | TGTGCCAGCAGTCCCGGGGGACGGAATGAGCAGTTCTTC | CASSPGGRNEQFF
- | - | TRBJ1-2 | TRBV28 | TGTGCCAGCAGTTCCGGTCGGTACTATGGCTACACCTTC | CASSSGRYYGYTF
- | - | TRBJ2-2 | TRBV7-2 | TGTGCCAGCAGCTCTTTACGCGGGACTTTCACCGGGGAGCTGTTTTTT | CASSSLRGTFTGELFF
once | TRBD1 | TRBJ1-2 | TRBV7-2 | TGTGCCAGCAGCTCGCCGACACAGGGGGGAAGCTATGGCTACACCTTC | CASSSPTQGGSYGYTF
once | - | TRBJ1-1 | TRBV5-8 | TGTGCCAGCAGGACAGGGAACACTGAAGCTTTCTTT | CASRTGNTEAFF
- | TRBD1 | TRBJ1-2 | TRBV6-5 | TGTGCCAGCAGTTACTTGGACAGGGGGCTGAGCGGCTACACCTTC | CASSYLDRGLSGYTF
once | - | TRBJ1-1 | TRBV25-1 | TGTGCCACAAGGGGTGGAAATTCTGAAGCTTTCTTT | CATRGGNSEAFF
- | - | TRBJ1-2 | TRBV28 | TGTGCCAGCAGTTTAAGTGCGGGACCAGACTATGGCTACACCTTC | CASSLSAGPDYGYTF
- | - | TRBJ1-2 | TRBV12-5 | TGTGCTAGTGGTTTGTCGGTCTATGGCTACACCTTC | CASGLSVYGYTF
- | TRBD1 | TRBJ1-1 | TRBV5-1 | TGCGCCAGCAGCCAGCGGACAGGAGTCACTGAAGCTTTCTTT | CASSQRTGVTEAFF
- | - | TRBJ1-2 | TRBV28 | TGTGCCTGTATGGGGGGGCCTTTCGGCTACACCTTC | CACMGGPFGYTF
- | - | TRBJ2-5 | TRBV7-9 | TGTGCCAGCAGCATCCCCTCCGGGACTGCTCAAGAGACCCAGTACTTC | CASSIPSGTAQETQYF
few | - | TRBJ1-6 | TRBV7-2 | TGTGCCAGCAGCTTCCTAAGCTCCTATAATTCACCCCTCCACTTT | CASSFLSSYNSPLHF
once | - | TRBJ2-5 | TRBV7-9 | TGTGCCAGCAGCTTAGGAACTGCACGGGAGACCCAGTACTTC | CASSLGTARETQYF
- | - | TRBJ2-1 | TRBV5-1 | TGCGCCAGCAGCACAAACCAGGGGATTAATGAGCAGTTCTTC | CASSTNQGINEQFF
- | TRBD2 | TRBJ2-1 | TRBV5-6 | TGTGCCAGCACCTCTCGTCGGACTAGCGGTAACAATGAGCAGTTCTTC | CASTSRRTSGNNEQFF
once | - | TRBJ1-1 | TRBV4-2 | TGTGCCAGCAGCCAAGTATCAGGACAGAACACTGAAGCTTTCTTT | CASSQVSGQNTEAFF
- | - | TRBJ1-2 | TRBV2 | TGTGCCAGCACACAGGTTGAAGATTACTATGGCTACACCTTC | CASTQVEDYYGYTF
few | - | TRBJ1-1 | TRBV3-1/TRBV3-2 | TGTGCCAGCAGCCAAGCTAAGACTGAAGCTTTCTTT | CASSQAKTEAFF
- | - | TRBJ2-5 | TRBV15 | TGTGCCACCAGCAGAGATGGGCTAACCTACCAAGAGACCCAGTACTTC | CATSRDGLTYQETQYF
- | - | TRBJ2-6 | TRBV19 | TGTGCCAGTAGTATCCGGGTCCTCTCTGGGGCCAACGTCCTGACTTTC | CASSIRVLSGANVLTF
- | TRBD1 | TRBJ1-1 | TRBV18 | TGTGCCAGCCGGGGACAGGGAACGAACACTGAAGCTTTCTTT | CASRGQGTNTEAFF
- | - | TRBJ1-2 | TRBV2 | TGTGCCAGCAGTGACGCCGTAAATAGCTATGGCTACACCTTC | CASSDAVNSYGYTF
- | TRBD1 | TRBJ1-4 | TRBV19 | TGTGCCAGTACCGAGGACAGGGTTGGTGAAAAACTGTTTTTT | CASTEDRVGEKLFF
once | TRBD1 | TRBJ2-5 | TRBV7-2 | TGTGCCAGCAGCTTAAGGGACAGGGTGCCCCAAGAGACCCAGTACTTC | CASSLRDRVPQETQYF
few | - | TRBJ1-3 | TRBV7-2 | TGTGCCAGCAGCTTAGCCGGCGGCTCTGGAAACACCATATATTTT | CASSLAGGSGNTIYF
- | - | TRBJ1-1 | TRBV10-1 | TGCGCCAGCAGCGATCCCAGGGGAAAAGCTTTCTTT | CASSDPRGKAFF
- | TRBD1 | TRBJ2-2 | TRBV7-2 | TGTGCCAGCAGCCCAATAAGGGGGCGCAACGGGGAGCTGTTTTTT | CASSPIRGRNGELFF
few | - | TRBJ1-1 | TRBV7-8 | TGTGCCAGCAGCTCCAGGGGGAACACTGAAGCTTTCTTT | CASSSRGNTEAFF
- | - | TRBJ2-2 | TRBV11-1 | TGTGCCAGCAGCTTCCTCGACTTGACCGGGGAGCTGTTTTTT | CASSFLDLTGELFF
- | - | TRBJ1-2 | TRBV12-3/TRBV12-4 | TGTGCCAGCAGTTTTACCCCAGAGGAGGGCTACACCTTC | CASSFTPEEGYTF
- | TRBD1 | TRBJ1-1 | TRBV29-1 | TGCAGCGTATGGACAGGGGACACTGAAGCTTTCTTT | CSVWTGDTEAFF
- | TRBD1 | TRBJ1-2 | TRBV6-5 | TGTGCCAGCAGTTCCCGGACAGGGGGAATCTATGGCTACACCTTC | CASSSRTGGIYGYTF
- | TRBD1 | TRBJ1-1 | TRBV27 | TGTGCCAGCAGTAGGGGACAGGTGGTGAACACTGAAGCTTTCTTT | CASSRGQVVNTEAFF
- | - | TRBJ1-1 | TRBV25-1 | TGTGCCAGCAGTCAGGGTTTGAGCGCCACTGAAGCTTTCTTT | CASSQGLSATEAFF
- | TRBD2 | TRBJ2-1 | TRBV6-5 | TGTGCCAGCACCGTGGGGCGGGGGTCCTACAATGAGCAGTTCTTC | CASTVGRGSYNEQFF
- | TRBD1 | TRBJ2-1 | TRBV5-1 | TGCGCCAGCAACCCAGACAGGGGGCATGAGCAGTTCTTC | CASNPDRGHEQFF
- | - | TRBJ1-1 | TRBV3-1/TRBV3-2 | TGTGCCAGCAGCCAAGCCGGGAGGTGGGGTGAAGCTTTCTTT | CASSQAGRWGEAFF
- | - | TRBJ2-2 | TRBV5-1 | TGCGCCAGCAGCTTATCGACCGGGGAGCTGTTTTTT | CASSLSTGELFF
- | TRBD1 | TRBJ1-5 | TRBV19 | TGTGCCAGTAGTATAGCCGGGACAGGGAACAATCAGCCCCAGCATTTT | CASSIAGTGNNQPQHF
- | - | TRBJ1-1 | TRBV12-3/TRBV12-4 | TGTGCCAGCAGATTTACACGGGGCACTGAAGCTTTCTTT | CASRFTRGTEAFF
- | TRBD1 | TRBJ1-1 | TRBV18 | TGTGCCAGCTCACCGGGACAGGCCCGTTACACTGAAGCTTTCTTT | CASSPGQARYTEAFF
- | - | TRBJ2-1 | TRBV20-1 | TGCAGTGCTAGTCCTCCGAGCAGGCTTGACAATGAGCAGTTCTTC | CSASPPSRLDNEQFF
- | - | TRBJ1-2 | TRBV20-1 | TGCAGTGCCTCGGGGGGTGGCTACACCTTC | CSASGGGYTF
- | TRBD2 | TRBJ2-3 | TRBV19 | TGTGCCAGTAGCTCGACTAGCGGGAGAGATACGCAGTATTTT | CASSSTSGRDTQYF
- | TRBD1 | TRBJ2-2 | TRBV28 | TGTGCCAGCAGCTTAATAACAGGGGGCGGAACCGGGGAGCTGTTTTTT | CASSLITGGGTGELFF
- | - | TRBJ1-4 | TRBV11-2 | TGTGCCAGCAGCTTAGAAGTAGGGAGGGTTCATAATGAAAAACTGTTTTTT | CASSLEVGRVHNEKLFF